This TCR beta chain derives from a study of blood T cell repertoires in COVID-19. Original analysis: From reference gene primer amplification, estimates of nucleated cell counts were derived. Clones were sequenced by immunoSEQ multiplex PCR, and TCRdb holds only the in-frame ones, with some missing. The DNA was the basis for D and trimming; V, J and clone size are from that table. The table lists some 190,000 clones, 80% of them singletons. This CDR3 has 13 residues. Trimming took 5 bases from V and 5 from J; bases not matched to a gene: 5. Looked up from germline, CDR1 is SEHNR and CDR2 is FQNEAQ (reference sequence). Only one count was recorded for this clone. The study recruited people aged about 18 to 95 years across under 25 US areas.

Specimen: PBMCs or T cells enriched from blood (not recorded which). The V and J genes are TRBV7-9 and TRBJ1-1; 7 positions match TRBD1. The clonotype comes from a man aged 55 to 69 who had been exposed to COVID-19. CDR3: CASSPQGRTEAFF. CDR3 DNA: TGTGCCAGCAGCCCACAGGGGCGGACTGAAGCTTTCTTT.